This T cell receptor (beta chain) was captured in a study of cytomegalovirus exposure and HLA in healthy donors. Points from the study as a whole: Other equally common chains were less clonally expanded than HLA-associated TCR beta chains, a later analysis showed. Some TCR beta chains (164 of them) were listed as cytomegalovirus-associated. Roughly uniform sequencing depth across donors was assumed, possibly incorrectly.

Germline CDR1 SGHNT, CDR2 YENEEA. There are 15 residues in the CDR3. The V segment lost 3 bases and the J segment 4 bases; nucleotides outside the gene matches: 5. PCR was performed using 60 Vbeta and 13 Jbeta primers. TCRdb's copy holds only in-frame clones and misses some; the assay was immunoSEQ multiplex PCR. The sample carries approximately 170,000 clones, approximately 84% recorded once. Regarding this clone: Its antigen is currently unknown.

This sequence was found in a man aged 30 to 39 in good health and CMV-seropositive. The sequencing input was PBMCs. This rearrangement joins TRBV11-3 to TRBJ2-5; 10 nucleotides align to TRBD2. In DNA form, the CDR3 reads TGTGCCAGCAGCTTCGAGCGGGAGGGCCTAGAGACCCAGTACTTC. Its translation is CASSFEREGLETQYF.